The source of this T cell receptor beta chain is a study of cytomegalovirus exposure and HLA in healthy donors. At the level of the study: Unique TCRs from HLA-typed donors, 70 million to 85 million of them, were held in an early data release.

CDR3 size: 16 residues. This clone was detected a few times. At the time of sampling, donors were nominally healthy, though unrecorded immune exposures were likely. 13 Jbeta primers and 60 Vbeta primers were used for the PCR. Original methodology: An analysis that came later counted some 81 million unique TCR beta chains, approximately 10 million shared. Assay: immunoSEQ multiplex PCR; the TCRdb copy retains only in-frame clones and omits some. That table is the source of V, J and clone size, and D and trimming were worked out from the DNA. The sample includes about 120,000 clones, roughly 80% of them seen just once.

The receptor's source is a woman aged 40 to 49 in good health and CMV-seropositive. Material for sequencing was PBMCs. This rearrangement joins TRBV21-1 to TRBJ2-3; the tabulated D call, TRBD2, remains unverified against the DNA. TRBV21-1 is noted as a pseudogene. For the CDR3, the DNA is TGTGCCAGCAGCACTGCGGGACTAGCGGTTACAGATACGCAGTATTTT. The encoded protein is CASSTAGLAVTDTQYF.